This TCR beta chain was retrieved from a study of CD8 T cells in ankylosing spondylitis. Study results and limitations: A TCR beta motif made of roughly eight highly homologous variants seemed typical of ankylosing spondylitis blood.

Regarding this clonotype: What it recognizes is unknown.

TCRdb redid the calling of the 5' RACE reads with MiXCR, one entry per CDR3 protein. Of 700,000 or so distinct CDR3 sequences in the sample, roughly 20% were seen once. The receptor was derived from a male donor with ankylosing spondylitis. The sequencing sample was made of blood, either unsorted or a sorted T cell fraction (not recorded which).

The CDR3 DNA reads TGCAGTGCTAGACCCTTGGACAGGAGCTCCTATAATTCACCCCTCCACTTT. Translation: CSARPLDRSSYNSPLHF. The genes are TRBV20-1 and TRBJ1-6, with 7 bases fitting TRBD1. The CDR3 contains 17 residues. Germline CDR1 and CDR2: DFQATT and SNEGSKA (reference sequence). Unmatched junction bases numbered 7, after V lost 2 bases and J lost 0 bases.